What follows is one T cell receptor (beta chain) and its context. As originally analysed: Amplification of reference gene primers provided the estimated nucleated cell counts. Assay used: immunoSEQ multiplex PCR; TCRdb lists only in-frame clones, some missing. The DNA was the basis for D and trimming; V, J and clone size are from that table. The table records fewer than 100,000 clones, over 75% of them present only once. This CDR3 is 13 amino acids long. V lost 2 bases to trimming and J lost 2 bases, with 7 bases between them. The data belong to a study of blood T cell repertoires in COVID-19. Study as a whole: Some COVID-19 samples were acute and others convalescent; all came from the United States, Italy and Spain.

V usage is TRBV12-3 or TRBV12-4 and J usage is TRBJ2-7; D is ambiguous. Sequenced sample: peripheral blood. The receptor comes from a man in his 60s with acute or convalescent COVID-19. The CDR3 loop is CASSLQAAYEQYF. CDR3 nucleotide sequence: TGTGCCAGCAGTTTACAGGCTGCCTACGAGCAGTACTTC.